The clone carrying this T cell receptor (beta chain) was observed at least ten times. Its antigen is as yet unknown. The data belong to a study of molecular identifiers for immune sequencing clone quantification. About the research overall: Four portions were sequenced after RNA from approximately 20,000 or 100,000 naive CD8 cells was split five ways in replicates. Study observations and caveats: Effector cells had over 99% of their molecules in clones above 20 RNA copies, while naive cells had under 1%.

V was pared by 8 bases and J by 4 bases, with 11 bases between. CDR1 SQVTM and CDR2 ANQGSEA come from the germline V gene. The CDR3 length is 11 residues. Naive CD8 T cells were picked out by sorting for CD8+CD4-CCR7+CD45RA+. Preparation of the bulk TCR libraries relied on previously described methods and listed TCR primers. TCRdb passed the PCR reads through MiXCR, listing each CDR3 protein once. The sample yields approximately 550,000 distinct CDR3 sequences, around a fifth seen once. The chain has TRBV29-1 and TRBJ1-2; D may be TRBD1 (6 bases). The sequenced sample was naive CD8+ T cells from blood, with Jurkat cell RNA spiked in. Subset reported: FACS-sorted CD8+CD4-CCR7+CD45RA+ naive T cells. The receptor was isolated from a human donor in good health. Some libraries in this study had Jurkat cell RNA spiked in. CDR3 region: CSTRTAYGYTF. The CDR3 DNA reads as TGCAGCACCAGGACAGCCTATGGCTACACCTTC.